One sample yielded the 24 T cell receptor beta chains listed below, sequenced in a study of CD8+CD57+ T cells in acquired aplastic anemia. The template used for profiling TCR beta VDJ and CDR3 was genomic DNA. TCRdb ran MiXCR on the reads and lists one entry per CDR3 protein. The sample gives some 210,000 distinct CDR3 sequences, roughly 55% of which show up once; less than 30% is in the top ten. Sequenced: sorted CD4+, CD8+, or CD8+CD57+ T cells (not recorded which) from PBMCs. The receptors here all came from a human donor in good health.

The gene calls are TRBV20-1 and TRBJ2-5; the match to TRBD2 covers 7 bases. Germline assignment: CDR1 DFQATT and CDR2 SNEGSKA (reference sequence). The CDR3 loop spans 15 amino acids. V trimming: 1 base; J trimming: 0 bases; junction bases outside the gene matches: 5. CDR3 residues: CSARAYTSDQETQYF. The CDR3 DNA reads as TGCAGTGCTAGAGCTTATACTAGCGACCAAGAGACCCAGTACTTC.

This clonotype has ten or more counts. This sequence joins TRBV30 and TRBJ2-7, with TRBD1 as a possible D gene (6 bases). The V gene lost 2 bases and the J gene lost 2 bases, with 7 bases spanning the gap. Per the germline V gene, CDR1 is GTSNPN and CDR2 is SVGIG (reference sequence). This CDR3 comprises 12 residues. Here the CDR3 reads CAWSNRAYEQYF. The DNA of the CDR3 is TGTGCCTGGAGTAACAGGGCCTACGAGCAGTACTTC. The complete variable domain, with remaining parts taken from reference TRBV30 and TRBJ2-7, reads SQTIHQWPATLVQPVGSPLSLECTVEGTSNPNLYWYRQAAGRGLQLLFYSVGIGQISSEVPQNLSASRPQDRQFILSSKKLLLSDSGFYLCAWSNRAYEQYFGPGTRLTVT.

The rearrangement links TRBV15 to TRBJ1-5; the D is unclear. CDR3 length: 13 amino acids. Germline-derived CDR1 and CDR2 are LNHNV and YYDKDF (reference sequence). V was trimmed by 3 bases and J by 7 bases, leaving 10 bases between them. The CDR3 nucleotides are TGTGCCACCAGCAGGGCGGTCCAACAGCCCCAGCATTTT. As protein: CATSRAVQQPQHF.

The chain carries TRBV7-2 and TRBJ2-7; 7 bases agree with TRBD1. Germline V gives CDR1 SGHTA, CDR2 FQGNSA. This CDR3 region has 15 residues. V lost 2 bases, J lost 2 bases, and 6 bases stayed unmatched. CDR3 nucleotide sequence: TGTGCCAGCAGCTTAAGTTGGGACAGTACCTACGAGCAGTACTTC. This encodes CASSLSWDSTYEQYF.

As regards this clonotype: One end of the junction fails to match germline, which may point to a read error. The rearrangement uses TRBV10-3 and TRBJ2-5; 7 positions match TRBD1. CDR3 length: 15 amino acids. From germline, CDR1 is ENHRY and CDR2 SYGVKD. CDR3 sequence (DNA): TGTGCCAGCAGTGAAGGAGACAGGGAGAAAGAGACCCAGTACTTC. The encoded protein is CASSEGDREKETQYF.

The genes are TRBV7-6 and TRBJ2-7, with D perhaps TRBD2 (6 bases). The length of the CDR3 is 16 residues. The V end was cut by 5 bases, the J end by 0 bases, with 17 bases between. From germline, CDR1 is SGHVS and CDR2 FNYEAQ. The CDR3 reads CASSIHRFSGSYEQYF. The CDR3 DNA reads TGTGCCAGCAGCATCCATCGTTTTAGCGGCTCCTACGAGCAGTACTTC.

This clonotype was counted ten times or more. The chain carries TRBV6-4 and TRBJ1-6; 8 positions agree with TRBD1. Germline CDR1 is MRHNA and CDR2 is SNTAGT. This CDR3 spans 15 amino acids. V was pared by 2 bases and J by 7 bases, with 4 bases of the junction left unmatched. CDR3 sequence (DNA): TGTGCCAGCAGTGACCATGGGACAGGAAATTCACCCCTCCACTTT. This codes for CASSDHGTGNSPLHF.

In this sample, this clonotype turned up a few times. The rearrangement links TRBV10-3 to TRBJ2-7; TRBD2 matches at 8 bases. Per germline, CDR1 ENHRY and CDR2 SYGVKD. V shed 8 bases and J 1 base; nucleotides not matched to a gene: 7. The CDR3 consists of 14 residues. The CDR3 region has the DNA TGTGCCATCGGGGGACTAGACGGGTCCTACGAGCAGTACTTC. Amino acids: CAIGGLDGSYEQYF.

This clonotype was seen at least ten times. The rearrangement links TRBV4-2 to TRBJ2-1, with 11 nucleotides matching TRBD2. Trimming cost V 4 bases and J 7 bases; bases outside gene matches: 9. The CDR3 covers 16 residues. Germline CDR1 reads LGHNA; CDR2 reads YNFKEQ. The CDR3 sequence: CASSPLAGGPGNEQFF. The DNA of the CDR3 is TGTGCCAGCAGCCCCTTAGCGGGAGGGCCTGGTAATGAGCAGTTCTTC.

The CDR3 coding sequence is TGTGCCAGCAGTGATAGACTACGACTCACAGATACGCAGTATTTT. Encoded protein: CASSDRLRLTDTQYF. V and J are TRBV2 and TRBJ2-3, with D maybe TRBD2 (5 bases). Germline CDR1 is SNHLY and CDR2 is FYNNEI. V lost 3 bases, J lost 2 bases, and 12 bases lay in between. This CDR3 has 15 residues.

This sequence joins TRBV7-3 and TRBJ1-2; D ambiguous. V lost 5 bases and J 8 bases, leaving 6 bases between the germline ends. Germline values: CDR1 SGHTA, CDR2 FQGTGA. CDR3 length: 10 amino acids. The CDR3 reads CASSAAGYTF. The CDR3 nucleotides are TGTGCCAGCAGCGCGGCAGGCTACACCTTC.

CDR3 sequence reads: CASSDLLAGVGEQYF. CDR3 DNA sequence: TGTGCCAGCAGTGACCTGCTAGCGGGAGTGGGGGAGCAGTACTTC. This chain connects TRBV2 to TRBJ2-7; 10 bases align to TRBD2. CDR1 and CDR2 (germline): SNHLY, FYNNEI. V dropped 3 bases and J dropped 7; count of bases not matched to a gene: 9. The CDR3 has 15 amino acids.

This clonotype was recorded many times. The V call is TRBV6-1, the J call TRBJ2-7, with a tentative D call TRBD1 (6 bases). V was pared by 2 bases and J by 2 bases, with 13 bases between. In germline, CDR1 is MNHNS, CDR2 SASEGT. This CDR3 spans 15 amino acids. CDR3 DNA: TGTGCCAGCAGTGAAAGGGACAATGCCGCCTACGAGCAGTACTTC. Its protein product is CASSERDNAAYEQYF.

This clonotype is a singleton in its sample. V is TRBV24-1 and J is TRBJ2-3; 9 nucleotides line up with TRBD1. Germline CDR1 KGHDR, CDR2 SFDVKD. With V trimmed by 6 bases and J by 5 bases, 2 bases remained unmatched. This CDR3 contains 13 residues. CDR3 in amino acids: CATSRTGEDTQYF. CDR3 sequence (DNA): TGTGCCACCAGTCGGACAGGGGAAGATACGCAGTATTTT.

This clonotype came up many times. CDR3 sequence: CASSFVGITYNEQFF. As DNA, the CDR3 is TGTGCCAGCAGCTTCGTGGGCATCACCTACAATGAGCAGTTCTTC. The V gene is TRBV13, the J gene TRBJ2-1; D ambiguous. The CDR3 runs to 15 residues. Germline CDR1 and CDR2: PRHDT and FYEKMQ (reference sequence). V shed 3 bases and J shed 2 bases, with 11 bases lying between them.

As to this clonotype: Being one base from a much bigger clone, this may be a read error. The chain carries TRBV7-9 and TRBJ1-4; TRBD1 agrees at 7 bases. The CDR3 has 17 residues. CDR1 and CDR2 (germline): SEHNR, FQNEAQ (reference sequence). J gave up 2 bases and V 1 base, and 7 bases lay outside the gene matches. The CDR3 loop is CASSLGAGGATNEKLFF. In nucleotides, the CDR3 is TGTGCCAGCAGCTTAGGGGCAGGGGGAGCTACTAATGAAAAACTGTTTTTT.

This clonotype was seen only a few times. The CDR3 nucleotides are TGTGCCAGCAGCACCCGACAGGGAACTGGAAACACCATATATTTT. Its protein product is CASSTRQGTGNTIYF. The V call is TRBV7-9, the J call TRBJ1-3, with 7 nucleotides matching TRBD1. The V gene's germline CDR1 is SEHNR and CDR2 FQNEAQ (reference sequence). This CDR3 has 15 amino acids. V was pared by 5 bases and J by 2 bases, with 6 bases of the junction left unmatched.

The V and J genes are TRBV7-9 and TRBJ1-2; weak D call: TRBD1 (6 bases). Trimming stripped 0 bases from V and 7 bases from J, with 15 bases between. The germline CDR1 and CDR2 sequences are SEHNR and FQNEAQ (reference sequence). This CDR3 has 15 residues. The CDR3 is CASSLASQGVVGYTF. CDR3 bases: TGTGCCAGCAGCTTAGCGTCACAGGGAGTAGTTGGCTACACCTTC.

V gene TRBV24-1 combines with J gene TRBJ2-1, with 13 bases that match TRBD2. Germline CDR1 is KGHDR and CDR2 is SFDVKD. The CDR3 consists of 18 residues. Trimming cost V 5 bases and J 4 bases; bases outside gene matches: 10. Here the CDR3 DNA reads TGTGCCACCAGTGTCTCTGGACTAGCGGGAGCAACGTACAATGAGCAGTTCTTC. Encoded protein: CATSVSGLAGATYNEQFF.

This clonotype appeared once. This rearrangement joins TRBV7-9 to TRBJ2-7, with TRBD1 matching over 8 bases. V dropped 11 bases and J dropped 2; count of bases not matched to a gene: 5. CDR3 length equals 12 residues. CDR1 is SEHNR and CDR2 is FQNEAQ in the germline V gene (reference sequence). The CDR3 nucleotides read TGTGCCGTGTGGACAGGGACCTACGAGCAGTACTTC. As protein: CAVWTGTYEQYF.

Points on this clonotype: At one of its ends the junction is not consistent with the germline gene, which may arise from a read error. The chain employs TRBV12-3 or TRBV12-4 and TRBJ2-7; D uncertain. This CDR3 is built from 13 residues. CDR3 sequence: CASSLIYHYGQYF. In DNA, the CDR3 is TGTGCCAGCAGTTTAATCTATCACTACGGGCAGTACTTC.

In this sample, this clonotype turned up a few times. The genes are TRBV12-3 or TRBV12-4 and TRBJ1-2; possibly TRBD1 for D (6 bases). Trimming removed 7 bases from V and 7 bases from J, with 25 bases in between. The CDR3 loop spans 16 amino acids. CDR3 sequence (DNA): TGTGCCAGCACCCCTCTACCCACGGGGGGGCTGCGTGGCTACACCTTC. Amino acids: CASTPLPTGGLRGYTF.

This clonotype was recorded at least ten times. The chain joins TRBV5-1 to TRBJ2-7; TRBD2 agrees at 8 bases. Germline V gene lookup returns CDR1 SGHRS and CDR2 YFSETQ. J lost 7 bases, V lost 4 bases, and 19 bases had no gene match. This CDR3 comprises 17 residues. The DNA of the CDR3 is TGCGCCAGCAGCCTCCCCGAGGGTAGCGGGGCGTCATGGGAGCAGTACTTC. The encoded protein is CASSLPEGSGASWEQYF.

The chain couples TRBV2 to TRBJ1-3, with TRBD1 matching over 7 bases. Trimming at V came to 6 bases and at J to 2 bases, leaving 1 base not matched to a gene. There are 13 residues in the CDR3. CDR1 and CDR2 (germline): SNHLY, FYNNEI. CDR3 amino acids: CASRGQPGNTIYF. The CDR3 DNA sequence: TGTGCCAGCAGGGGACAGCCTGGAAACACCATATATTTT.